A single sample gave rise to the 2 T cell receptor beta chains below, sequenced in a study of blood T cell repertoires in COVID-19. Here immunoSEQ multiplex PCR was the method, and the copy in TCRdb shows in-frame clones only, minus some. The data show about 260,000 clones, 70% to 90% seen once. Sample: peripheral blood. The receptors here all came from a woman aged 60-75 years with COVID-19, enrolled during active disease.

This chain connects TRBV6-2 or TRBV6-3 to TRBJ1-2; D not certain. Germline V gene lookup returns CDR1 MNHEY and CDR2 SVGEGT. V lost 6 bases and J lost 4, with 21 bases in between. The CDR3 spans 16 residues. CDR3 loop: CASSRPQTARGYGYTF. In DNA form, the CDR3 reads TGTGCCAGCAGCCGACCCCAAACGGCCCGGGGCTATGGCTACACCTTC.

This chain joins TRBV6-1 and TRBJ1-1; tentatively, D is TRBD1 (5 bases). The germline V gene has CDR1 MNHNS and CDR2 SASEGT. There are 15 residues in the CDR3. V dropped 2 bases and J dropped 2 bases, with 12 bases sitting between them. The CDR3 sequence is CASSELGHPNTEAFF. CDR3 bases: TGTGCCAGCAGTGAACTTGGACACCCTAACACTGAAGCTTTCTTT.